This TCR beta chain was sequenced for a study of control samples from healthy donors and cancer patients. Produced via immunoSEQ multiplex PCR; TCRdb's table is partial and in-frame only. Here the sample spans 100,000 or so clones, roughly four fifths being singletons. Sequencing was done on a sample of blood. This TCR was recovered from a woman aged 50 to 60 in good health.

CDR3 protein: CASSTPAGGTQYF. CDR3 DNA: TGTGCCAGTAGTACCCCGGCGGGGGGGACCCAGTACTTC. This chain links TRBV19 with TRBJ2-5; 8 bases line up with TRBD2. Germline trimming cut 4 bases from V and 7 bases from J; bases unmatched to any gene: 5. Looked up from germline, CDR1 is LNHDA and CDR2 is SQIVND (reference sequence). The CDR3 contains 13 residues.